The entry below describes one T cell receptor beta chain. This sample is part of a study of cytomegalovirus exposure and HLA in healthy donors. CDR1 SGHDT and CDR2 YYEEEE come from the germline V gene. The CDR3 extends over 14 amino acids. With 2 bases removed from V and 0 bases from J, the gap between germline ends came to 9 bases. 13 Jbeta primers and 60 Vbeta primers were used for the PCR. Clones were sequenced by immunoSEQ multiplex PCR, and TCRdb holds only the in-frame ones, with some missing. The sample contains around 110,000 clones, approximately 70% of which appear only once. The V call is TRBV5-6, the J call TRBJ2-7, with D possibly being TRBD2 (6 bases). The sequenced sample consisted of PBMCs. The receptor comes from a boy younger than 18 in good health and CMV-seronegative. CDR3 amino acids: CASSFGGPSYEQYF. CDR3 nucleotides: TGTGCCAGCAGCTTCGGGGGACCCTCCTACGAGCAGTACTTC.